This T cell receptor beta chain came from a study of cytomegalovirus exposure and HLA in healthy donors. Study conclusions and caveats: Reportedly, TCR beta sequences accurately predicted HLA-A and HLA-B alleles in most subjects.

About this clone itself: The antigen remains unidentified.

The CDR3 is 14 amino acids. CDR1 MNHEY and CDR2 SMNVEV come from the germline V gene (reference sequence). Trimming stripped 5 bases from V and 0 bases from J, with 9 bases between. It was with 60 Vbeta and 13 Jbeta primers that the PCR ran. Sequencing used immunoSEQ multiplex PCR; TCRdb keeps in-frame clones, though not all of them. The data show roughly 180,000 clones, approximately 80% seen once. The rearrangement links TRBV27 to TRBJ2-3; D gene unclear. Sequences were obtained from PBMCs. This receptor was taken from a female donor in good health and CMV-seronegative. Here the CDR3 reads CASSLERSTDTQYF. CDR3 nucleotide sequence: TGTGCCAGCAGTCTCGAGAGAAGCACAGATACGCAGTATTTT.